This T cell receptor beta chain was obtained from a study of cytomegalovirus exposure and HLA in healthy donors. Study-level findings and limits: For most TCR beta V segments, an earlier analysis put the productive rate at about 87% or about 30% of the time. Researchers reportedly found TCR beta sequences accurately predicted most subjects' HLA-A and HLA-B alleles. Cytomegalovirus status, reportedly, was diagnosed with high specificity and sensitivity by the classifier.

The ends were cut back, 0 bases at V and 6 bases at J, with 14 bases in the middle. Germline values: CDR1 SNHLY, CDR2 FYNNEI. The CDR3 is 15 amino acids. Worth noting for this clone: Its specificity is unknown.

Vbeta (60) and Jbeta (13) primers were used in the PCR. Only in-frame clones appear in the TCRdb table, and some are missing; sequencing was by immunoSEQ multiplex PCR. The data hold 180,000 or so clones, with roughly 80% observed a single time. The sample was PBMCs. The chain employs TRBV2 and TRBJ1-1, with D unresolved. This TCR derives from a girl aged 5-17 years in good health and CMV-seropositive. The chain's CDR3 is CASSEAPGRRSEAFF. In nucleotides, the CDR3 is TGTGCCAGCAGTGAAGCCCCTGGCAGGCGTTCTGAAGCTTTCTTT.